This T cell receptor beta chain appears in the sequencing data of a study of Graves' ophthalmopathy and Graves' hyperthyroidism. A remark on this clonotype: Its antigen remains unidentified. At one end, the junction sequence differs from germline, possibly due to a read error.

Certain patients, namely those with other autoimmune diseases, uncontrolled infections, pregnancy or lactation, were excluded. The study, taken as a whole, reports: As the model predicted ophthalmopathy progression, it achieved a sensitivity of nearly 71% and a specificity of approximately 72%. Cross-validated, the 13-signature model showed 87.88%/81.08% sensitivity/specificity, and 80%/75% in the test set. Most clonotypes expanded in thyroid above 0.001 frequency were present in blood too.

Transcripts of RNA were the source for amplifying TCR beta CDR3 regions. First-round RT-PCR with HTBI primers preceded a second-round multiplex PCR. TCRdb independently ran MiXCR on the multiplex PCR reads; one entry per CDR3 protein. The sample has over a million distinct CDR3 sequences, about 38% seen once. This receptor was obtained from an adult man with Graves' hyperthyroidism. Sequencing input: peripheral blood or thyroid tissue (not recorded which).

The DNA of the CDR3 is TGTGCCTGCAGCGTTGTCGGGCCAGCCTACGAGCAGTACTTC. It is translated as CACSVVGPAYEQYF. The chain recombines TRBV7-6 with TRBJ2-7; D is unresolved. CDR1 and CDR2 (germline): SGHVS, FNYEAQ. This CDR3 contains 14 residues.